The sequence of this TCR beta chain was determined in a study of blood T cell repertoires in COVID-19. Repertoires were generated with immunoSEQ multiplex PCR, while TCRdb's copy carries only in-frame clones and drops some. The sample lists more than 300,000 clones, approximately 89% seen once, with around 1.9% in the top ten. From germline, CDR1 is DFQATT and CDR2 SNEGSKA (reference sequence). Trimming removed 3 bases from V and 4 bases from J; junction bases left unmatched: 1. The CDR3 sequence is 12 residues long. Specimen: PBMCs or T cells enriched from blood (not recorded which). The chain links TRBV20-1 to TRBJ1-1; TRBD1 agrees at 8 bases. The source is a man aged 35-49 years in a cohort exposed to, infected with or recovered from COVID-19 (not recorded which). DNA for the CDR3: TGCAGTGCTAGTGGGACAGGCACTGAAGCTTTCTTT. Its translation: CSASGTGTEAFF.